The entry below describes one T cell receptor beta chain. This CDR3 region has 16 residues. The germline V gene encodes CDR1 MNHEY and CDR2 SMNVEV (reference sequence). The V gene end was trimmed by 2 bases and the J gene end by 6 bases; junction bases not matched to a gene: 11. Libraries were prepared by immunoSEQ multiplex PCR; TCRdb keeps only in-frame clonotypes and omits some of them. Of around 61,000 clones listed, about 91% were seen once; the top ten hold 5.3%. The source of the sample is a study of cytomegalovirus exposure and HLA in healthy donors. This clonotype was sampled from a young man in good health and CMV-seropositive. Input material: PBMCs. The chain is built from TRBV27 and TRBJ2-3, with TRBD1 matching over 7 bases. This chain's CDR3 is CASSLKQGPRRDTQYF. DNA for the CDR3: TGTGCCAGCAGTTTAAAACAGGGGCCCCGACGGGATACGCAGTATTTT.